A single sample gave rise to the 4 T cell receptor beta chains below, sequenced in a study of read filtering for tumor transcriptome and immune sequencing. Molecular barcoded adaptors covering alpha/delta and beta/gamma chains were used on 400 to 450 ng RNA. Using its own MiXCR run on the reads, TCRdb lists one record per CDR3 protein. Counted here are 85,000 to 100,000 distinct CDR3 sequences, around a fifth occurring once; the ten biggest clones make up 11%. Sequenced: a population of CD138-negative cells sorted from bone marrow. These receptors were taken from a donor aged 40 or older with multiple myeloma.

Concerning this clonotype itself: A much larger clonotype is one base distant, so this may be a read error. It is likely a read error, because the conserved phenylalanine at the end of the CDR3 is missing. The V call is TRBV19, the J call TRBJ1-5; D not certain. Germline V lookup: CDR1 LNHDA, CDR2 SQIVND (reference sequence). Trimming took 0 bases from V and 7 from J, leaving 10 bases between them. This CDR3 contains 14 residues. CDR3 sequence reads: CASSIEGTPQPQHS. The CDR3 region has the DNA TGTGCCAGTAGTATAGAGGGAACTCCCCAGCCCCAGCATTCT.

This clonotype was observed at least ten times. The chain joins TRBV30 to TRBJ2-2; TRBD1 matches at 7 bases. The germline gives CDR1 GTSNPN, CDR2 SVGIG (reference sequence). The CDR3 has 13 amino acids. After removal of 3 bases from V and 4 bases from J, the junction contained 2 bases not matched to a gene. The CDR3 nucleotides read TGTGCCTGGAGCCGACAGGGCACCGGGGAGCTGTTTTTT. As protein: CAWSRQGTGELFF.

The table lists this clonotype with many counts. Here the CDR3 reads CSALAGVSDTQYF. The CDR3 DNA sequence: TGCAGTGCTCTAGCGGGGGTTTCAGATACGCAGTATTTT. The chain joins TRBV20-1 to TRBJ2-3, with 10 positions matching TRBD2. This CDR3 has 13 residues. V shed 5 bases and J 4 bases; nucleotides not matched to a gene: 3. Germline V lookup: CDR1 DFQATT, CDR2 SNEGSKA (reference sequence).

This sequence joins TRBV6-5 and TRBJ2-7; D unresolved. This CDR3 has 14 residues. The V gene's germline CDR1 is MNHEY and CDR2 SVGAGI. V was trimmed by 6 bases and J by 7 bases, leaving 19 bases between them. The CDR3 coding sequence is TGTGCCAGCAGCCCGACGGGTTACGTAGGGGAGCAGTACTTC. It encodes CASSPTGYVGEQYF.